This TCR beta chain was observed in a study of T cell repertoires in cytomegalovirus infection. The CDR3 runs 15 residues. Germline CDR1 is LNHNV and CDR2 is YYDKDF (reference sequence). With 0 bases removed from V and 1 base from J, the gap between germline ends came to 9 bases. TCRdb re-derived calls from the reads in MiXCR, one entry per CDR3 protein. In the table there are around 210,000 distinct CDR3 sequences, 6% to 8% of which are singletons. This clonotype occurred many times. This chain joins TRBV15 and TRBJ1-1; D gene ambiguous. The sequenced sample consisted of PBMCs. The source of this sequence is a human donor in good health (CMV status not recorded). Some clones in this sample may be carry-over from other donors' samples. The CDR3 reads CATSREPSGNTEAFF. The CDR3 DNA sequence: TGTGCCACCAGCAGAGAGCCCTCGGGGAACACTGAAGCTTTCTTT.